The 32 T cell receptor beta chains reported below all come from one sample, sequenced in a study of shared clonotypes between healthy human individuals. Method: immunoSEQ multiplex PCR; TCRdb's copy keeps in-frame clones and lacks some. The data hold 950,000 to 1,300,000 clones, with about 80% observed a single time. The source material was memory CD4+ T cells sorted from blood. Noted subset: CD45RA-negative fraction. These receptors all come from a man younger than 35 in good health.

This clone was counted a few times. The V gene is TRBV30, the J gene TRBJ1-5, with D possibly matching TRBD1 (6 bases). In germline, CDR1 is GTSNPN, CDR2 SVGIG (reference sequence). This CDR3 is 18 amino acids long. The V end was cut by 0 bases, the J end by 1 base, with 19 bases between. CDR3 amino acids: CAWSVRGTGQLSNQPQHF. CDR3 bases: TGTGCCTGGAGTGTACGGGGAACAGGGCAATTGAGCAATCAGCCCCAGCATTTT. Full variable domain (rest looked up from reference TRBV30 and TRBJ1-5): SQTIHQWPATLVQPVGSPLSLECTVEGTSNPNLYWYRQAAGRGLQLLFYSVGIGQISSEVPQNLSASRPQDRQFILSSKKLLLSDSGFYLCAWSVRGTGQLSNQPQHFGDGTRLSIL.

The chain carries TRBV5-1 and TRBJ2-3; 8 positions agree with TRBD1. CDR1 and CDR2 from the germline V gene are SGHRS and YFSETQ. V trimming: 4 bases; J trimming: 6 bases; junction bases outside the gene matches: 7. This CDR3 has 14 residues. The CDR3 DNA follows: TGCGCCAGCAGCACATACAGGGGGTACGATACGCAGTATTTT. Its protein is CASSTYRGYDTQYF.

V usage is TRBV9 and J usage is TRBJ2-3; 13 nucleotides agree with TRBD2. Germline assignment: CDR1 SGDLS and CDR2 YYNGEE. The CDR3 extends over 17 amino acids. The ends lost 0 bases at V and 3 bases at J; junction bases unmatched: 4. The CDR3 DNA is TGTGCCAGCAGCGTAGCTGGGACTAGCGGGGCTACAGATACGCAGTATTTT. This sequence encodes CASSVAGTSGATDTQYF.

The CDR3 sequence: CASSRSPSGTSNTGELFF. The CDR3 nucleotides are TGTGCCAGCAGCCGCTCCCCTAGCGGAACCTCGAACACCGGGGAGCTGTTTTTT. This sequence joins TRBV2 and TRBJ2-2, with TRBD2 identical over 7 bases. The length of the CDR3 is 18 residues. Per the germline V gene, CDR1 is SNHLY and CDR2 is FYNNEI. V dropped 6 bases and J dropped 0; count of bases not matched to a gene: 13.

The rearrangement joins TRBV11-1 to TRBJ2-2, with 11 bases matching TRBD1. Trimming cost V 5 bases and J 5 bases; bases outside gene matches: 7. The CDR3 has 16 amino acids. Germline loops: CDR1 SGHAT, CDR2 FQDESV (reference sequence). For the CDR3, the DNA is TGTGCCAGCAGCAACGGACAGGGGGCTTCTACCGGGGAGCTGTTTTTT. This gives the protein CASSNGQGASTGELFF.

The table lists this clone with a count of one. Here the CDR3 reads CASSSGQFYEQYF. The CDR3 DNA sequence: TGTGCCAGCAGCTCTGGACAGTTCTACGAGCAGTACTTC. The chain links TRBV7-6 to TRBJ2-7; D is perhaps TRBD1 (6 bases). Trimming removed 4 bases from V and 3 bases from J, with 10 bases in between. Germline-derived CDR1 and CDR2 are SGHVS and FNYEAQ. This CDR3 has 13 amino acids.

The gene calls are TRBV10-3 and TRBJ2-3, with D unresolved. Germline V CDR1 and CDR2: ENHRY, SYGVKD. The germline V and J ends were trimmed by 6 bases and 2 bases, with 15 bases remaining between them. The CDR3 loop spans 15 amino acids. The CDR3 coding sequence is TGTGCCATCAGAAGGAACAGCGCCGACACAGATACGCAGTATTTT. It is translated as CAIRRNSADTDTQYF.

This chain connects TRBV28 to TRBJ2-3; D is possibly TRBD1 (6 bases). This CDR3 is 16 amino acids long. The V end was cut by 4 bases, the J end by 0 bases, with 14 bases between. CDR1 and CDR2 (germline): MDHEN, SYDVKM. The CDR3 DNA reads as TGTGCCAGCAGTTCCTCCGGGGACAAGAGCACAGATACGCAGTATTTT. Amino acid sequence: CASSSSGDKSTDTQYF.

The chain recombines TRBV25-1 with TRBJ2-2; TRBD1 matches at 10 bases. The germline gives CDR1 MGHDK, CDR2 SYGVNS. Unmatched junction bases numbered 8, after V lost 6 bases and J lost 1 base. The CDR3 has 17 residues. The chain's CDR3 is CASSPIGTGVNTGELFF. The CDR3 region has the DNA TGTGCCAGCAGCCCAATCGGGACAGGGGTGAACACCGGGGAGCTGTTTTTT. The full variable domain, completed using reference TRBV25-1 and TRBJ2-2, is EADIYQTPRYLVIGTGKKITLECSQTMGHDKMYWYQQDPGMELHLIHYSYGVNSTEKGDLSSESTVSRIRTEHFPLTLESARPSHTSQYLCASSPIGTGVNTGELFFGEGSRLTVL.

This chain uses TRBV4-1 with TRBJ2-3; D perhaps matches TRBD1 (7 bases). The CDR3 extends over 16 amino acids. V lost 4 bases to trimming and J lost 1 base, with 15 bases between them. CDR1 MGHRA and CDR2 YSYEKL come from the germline V gene. The CDR3 sequence: CASSRAGQSRTDTQYF. Here the CDR3 DNA reads TGCGCCAGCAGCCGCGCGGGACAGTCTCGCACAGATACGCAGTATTTT.

The rearrangement links TRBV21-1 to TRBJ2-7; the D segment call TRBD2 is taken from the table without a DNA check. TRBV21-1 is a known pseudogene. The CDR3 has 14 amino acids. CDR3 loop: CASNPSGSPYEQYF. DNA of the CDR3: TGTGCCAGCAACCCCAGCGGGAGTCCTTACGAGCAGTACTTC.

This clone was found once. The V call is TRBV5-1, the J call TRBJ2-7; maybe TRBD2 (5 bases). Germline values: CDR1 SGHRS, CDR2 YFSETQ. This CDR3 has 14 residues. Trimming took off 2 bases at V and 4 bases at J, with 13 bases between the two ends. The CDR3 DNA sequence: TGCGCCAGCAGCTTTTGGCGGGTCGGGTACGAGCAGTACTTC. This gives the protein CASSFWRVGYEQYF.

The gene calls are TRBV7-2 and TRBJ1-6; 10 positions match TRBD1. CDR1 is SGHTA, CDR2 FQGNSA, per germline. After removal of 5 bases from V and 9 bases from J, the junction contained 10 bases not matched to a gene. The length of the CDR3 is 16 residues. The CDR3 bases are TGTGCCAGCAGCGTCAACCGACAGGGGGCTGGTTCACCCCTCCACTTT. The encoded protein is CASSVNRQGAGSPLHF.

Concerning this clone itself: A clone one base away is much larger, so this may be a read error. This CDR3 is also generated by other DNA sequences in the sample. The chain carries TRBV5-6 and TRBJ2-7; D not certain. Trimming stripped 2 bases from V and 3 bases from J, with 3 bases between. The CDR3 is 11 residues long. Germline V gene data show CDR1 as SGHDT and CDR2 as YYEEEE. In DNA form, the CDR3 reads TGTGCCAGCAGCTTAGACTACGAGCAGTACTTC. Translated, it gives CASSLDYEQYF.

The V call is TRBV11-2, the J call TRBJ2-5, with 9 positions matching TRBD1. V lost 4 bases, J lost 4 bases, and 4 bases stayed unmatched. The CDR3 consists of 14 residues. Germline-derived CDR1 and CDR2 are SGHAT and FQNNGV. CDR3 nucleotides: TGTGCCAGCAGCTATAACAGGGGGCCAGAGACCCAGTACTTC. Translating gives CASSYNRGPETQYF.

The rearrangement joins TRBV10-1 to TRBJ1-6; 8 positions match TRBD1. V lost 0 bases to trimming and J lost 9 bases; unmatched junction nucleotides: 4. Per the germline V gene, CDR1 is WNHNN and CDR2 is SYGVQD (reference sequence). This CDR3 is 15 amino acids long. This CDR3 reads CASSESRDRSSPLHF. The CDR3 nucleotides are TGCGCCAGCAGTGAGTCCCGGGACAGGTCTTCACCCCTCCACTTT.

This clone was recorded a few times. The chain recombines TRBV5-1 with TRBJ2-3; 9 bases align to TRBD2. V was pared by 0 bases and J by 3 bases, with 8 bases of the junction left unmatched. Germline V gives CDR1 SGHRS, CDR2 YFSETQ. This CDR3 is built from 17 residues. Here the CDR3 DNA reads TGCGCCAGCAGCTTGGATGCGGGAGGGGGAGAGACAGATACGCAGTATTTT. It translates to CASSLDAGGGETDTQYF.

The rearrangement joins TRBV5-1 to TRBJ2-3; no firm D call. Germline CDR1 SGHRS, CDR2 YFSETQ. The CDR3 runs 15 residues. With 0 bases removed from V and 5 bases from J, the gap between germline ends came to 13 bases. The CDR3 is CASSLGPPGQDTQYF. CDR3 nucleotide sequence: TGCGCCAGCAGCTTGGGACCCCCGGGCCAAGATACGCAGTATTTT.

J is TRBJ2-2 and V is TRBV5-1, with 12 bases matching TRBD2. Germline values: CDR1 SGHRS, CDR2 YFSETQ. The CDR3 consists of 17 residues. V shed 4 bases, J shed 9 bases, and the junction held 13 bases outside the gene matches. The CDR3 bases are TGCGCCAGCAGCCCGTCGGTTCTAGCGGGAGGGCCCTGGGAGCTGTTTTTT. Translation gives CASSPSVLAGGPWELFF.

The chain combines TRBV6-6 with TRBJ2-2; a weak D match, TRBD2 (6 bases). V lost 2 bases and J 4 bases, leaving 8 bases between the germline ends. Germline lookup yields CDR1 MNHNY and CDR2 SVGAGI (reference sequence). The CDR3 is 14 amino acids. The CDR3 sequence is CASSYAGGTGELFF. The CDR3 DNA sequence: TGTGCCAGCAGTTACGCCGGGGGCACCGGGGAGCTGTTTTTT.

The V gene is TRBV7-6, the J gene TRBJ2-2, with 10 bases aligning to TRBD1. CDR1 and CDR2 (germline): SGHVS, FNYEAQ. This CDR3 spans 17 amino acids. The V segment lost 0 bases and the J segment 6 bases; nucleotides outside the gene matches: 7. CDR3 sequence: CASSLAGTGAYAGELFF. The CDR3 bases are TGTGCCAGCAGCTTAGCGGGGACAGGGGCTTATGCCGGGGAGCTGTTTTTT.

This clone was seen once. The gene calls are TRBV2 and TRBJ2-3, with 7 bases identical to TRBD2. CDR1 and CDR2 from the germline V gene are SNHLY and FYNNEI. The CDR3 has 15 amino acids. With 5 bases clipped from V and 2 bases from J, the junction kept 7 bases outside the gene matches. CDR3 coding DNA: TGTGCCAGCAGTCAGAGGACTAGTACCACAGATACGCAGTATTTT. Protein product: CASSQRTSTTDTQYF.

Comments on this clone: The sample has other DNA sequences that encode this CDR3 too. V is TRBV7-2 and J is TRBJ2-7; the match to TRBD2 covers 11 bases. The CDR3 runs to 14 residues. Germline V gene sequence: CDR1 SGHTA, CDR2 FQGNSA. V shed 5 bases and J 2 bases; nucleotides not matched to a gene: 2. The CDR3 loop reads CASSLTSGTYEQYF. CDR3 nucleotide sequence: TGTGCCAGCAGCCTGACTAGCGGGACCTACGAGCAGTACTTC.

Worth noting for this clone: The identical CDR3 is also encoded by other nucleotide sequences in the sample. The chain carries TRBV5-1 and TRBJ2-5; D might be TRBD1 or TRBD2, each matching 6 bases. Germline V gene lookup returns CDR1 SGHRS and CDR2 YFSETQ. V was trimmed by 0 bases and J by 0 bases, leaving 9 bases between them. The CDR3 runs 15 residues. The CDR3, as DNA: TGCGCCAGCAGCTTGGGAGGGGGGTACCAAGAGACCCAGTACTTC. Protein product: CASSLGGGYQETQYF.

The rearrangement uses TRBV7-2 and TRBJ2-1; TRBD2 matches at 12 bases. The CDR3 runs 19 residues. The trim removed 1 base at V and 6 bases at J, leaving 13 bases unmatched. The germline gives CDR1 SGHTA, CDR2 FQGNSA. The CDR3 reads CASSLVASGRAGSGNEQFF. The CDR3 bases are TGTGCCAGCAGCTTAGTGGCTAGCGGGAGGGCCGGGTCGGGCAATGAGCAGTTCTTC.

The V call is TRBV19, the J call TRBJ2-2; possible D gene TRBD2, 6 bases. Germline V lookup: CDR1 LNHDA, CDR2 SQIVND (reference sequence). This CDR3 has 16 residues. With 0 bases removed from V and 5 bases from J, the gap between germline ends came to 13 bases. CDR3 in DNA: TGTGCCAGTAGTATAGAATCCGGGAGAGGGACCGGGGAGCTGTTTTTT. Translating it yields CASSIESGRGTGELFF.

V is TRBV4-1 and J is TRBJ2-1, with 12 bases aligning to TRBD2. The CDR3 covers 17 residues. Germline V gives CDR1 MGHRA, CDR2 YSYEKL. With V trimmed by 4 bases and J by 1 base, 5 bases remained unmatched. The CDR3 region is CASSRLAGVFSYNEQFF. The CDR3 nucleotides read TGCGCCAGCAGCCGACTAGCGGGAGTGTTTTCCTACAATGAGCAGTTCTTC.

This chain joins TRBV12-5 and TRBJ2-2; 11 bases agree with TRBD2. The V gene end was trimmed by 3 bases and the J gene end by 13 bases; junction bases not matched to a gene: 10. Germline CDR1 reads LGHNT; CDR2 reads FRNRAP. The CDR3 is 15 amino acids. The chain's CDR3 is CASGFSGRARPGLFF. DNA of the CDR3: TGTGCTAGTGGTTTTAGCGGGAGGGCCCGTCCAGGGCTGTTTTTT.

The chain recombines TRBV4-3 with TRBJ2-3; 7 bases are a match to TRBD2. The CDR3 runs 12 residues. V trimming: 1 base; J trimming: 11 bases; junction bases outside the gene matches: 3. Germline-derived CDR1 and CDR2 are LGHNA and YSLEER. The CDR3 DNA reads as TGCGCCAGCAGCCAAGGGGAGGGTGGGCAGTATTTT. As protein: CASSQGEGGQYF.

The chain combines TRBV28 with TRBJ2-3; 13 nucleotides line up with TRBD2. Losses at the gene ends were 6 bases for V and 5 bases for J; bases not matched to a gene: 5. CDR1 is MDHEN and CDR2 is SYDVKM in the germline V gene. This CDR3 has 15 residues. The CDR3 region is CASSRTSGGGDTQYF. Written as DNA, the CDR3 is TGTGCCAGCAGCCGGACTAGCGGGGGTGGAGATACGCAGTATTTT.

In DNA form, the CDR3 reads TGCGCCAGCAGCCAACTGACCGGACAGGGGGGACGACAGCCCCAGCATTTT. It yields the protein CASSQLTGQGGRQPQHF. V is TRBV4-1 and J is TRBJ1-5, with 10 bases matching TRBD1. CDR1 is MGHRA and CDR2 is YSYEKL in the germline V gene. V gave up 2 bases and J gave up 7 bases; unmatched junction bases: 11. The CDR3 has 17 residues.

Details on this clone: Other DNA sequences in this sample translate to the same CDR3. V usage is TRBV7-2 and J usage is TRBJ2-7; D ambiguous. The CDR3 length is 12 residues. V shed 4 bases and J shed 0 bases, with 4 bases lying between them. Germline V gene sequence: CDR1 SGHTA, CDR2 FQGNSA. The CDR3 DNA reads TGTGCCAGCAGCTCCGTCTCCTACGAGCAGTACTTC. It is translated as CASSSVSYEQYF.